These 29 T cell receptor beta chains were all obtained from the same sample, sequenced in a study of blood T cell repertoires in COVID-19. Some clones are missing from TCRdb's copy, which holds only in-frame ones; the method was immunoSEQ multiplex PCR. This sample has roughly 200,000 clones, with roughly 84% found just once. What was sequenced was peripheral blood. Receptors originate from a middle-aged woman with COVID-19, enrolled during active disease.

This chain connects TRBV9 to TRBJ2-5; possible D gene TRBD1, 5 bases. V lost 3 bases and J lost 4, with 16 bases in between. The CDR3 has 15 residues. Germline CDR1 SGDLS, CDR2 YYNGEE. CDR3 DNA: TGTGCCAGCAGCGGAAGACAGACCCTCCGAGAGACCCAGTACTTC. Translating gives CASSGRQTLRETQYF.

This clone is a singleton in its sample. The genes are TRBV11-2 and TRBJ1-2, with D possibly being TRBD1 (5 bases). Germline-derived CDR1 and CDR2 are SGHAT and FQNNGV. This CDR3 contains 13 residues. Deletions cut 2 bases from V and 6 bases from J, with 10 bases between. The CDR3 DNA reads as TGTGCCAGCAGCTTACCAGGGATCGATGGCTACACCTTC. Its translation is CASSLPGIDGYTF.

The rearrangement uses TRBV19 and TRBJ2-5, with TRBD1 as a possible D gene (5 bases). Germline V gene sequence: CDR1 LNHDA, CDR2 SQIVND (reference sequence). Trimming took off 5 bases at V and 5 bases at J, with 18 bases between the two ends. This CDR3 region has 15 residues. The CDR3 DNA reads TGTGCCAGTAGTCCAACAATTACAGGCGACGAGACCCAGTACTTC. Translated: CASSPTITGDETQYF.

For this clone: At the DNA level, this CDR3 is encoded by other sequences in the same sample as well. This sequence joins TRBV19 and TRBJ2-1, with 13 nucleotides matching TRBD2. V lost 6 bases, J lost 6 bases, and 5 bases stayed unmatched. This CDR3 has 15 amino acids. Germline V CDR1 and CDR2: LNHDA, SQIVND (reference sequence). The chain's CDR3 is CASSPLAGGANEQFF. As DNA, the CDR3 is TGTGCCAGTAGCCCACTAGCGGGAGGGGCCAATGAGCAGTTCTTC. Using reference TRBV19 and TRBJ2-1 for the parts outside the CDR3, the full variable domain is DGGITQSPKYLFRKEGQNVTLSCEQNLNHDAMYWYRQDPGQGLRLIYYSQIVNDFQKGDIAEGYSVSREKKESFPLTVTSAQKNPTAFYLCASSPLAGGANEQFFGPGTRLTVL.

The CDR3 spells CASSLARLGQGFNYGYTF. DNA of the CDR3: TGCGCCAGCAGCTTGGCCAGGTTAGGACAGGGATTCAACTATGGCTACACCTTC. The V and J genes are TRBV5-1 and TRBJ1-2; 8 positions match TRBD1. Unmatched junction bases numbered 12, after V lost 0 bases and J lost 2 bases. The length of the CDR3 is 18 residues. Germline V CDR1 and CDR2: SGHRS, YFSETQ.

The chain carries TRBV6-5 and TRBJ1-1; no clear D gene. The CDR3 is 13 amino acids. Germline V gives CDR1 MNHEY, CDR2 SVGAGI. Trimming took off 3 bases at V and 0 bases at J, with 5 bases between the two ends. DNA of the CDR3: TGTGCCAGCAGTTATCACTTGAACACTGAAGCTTTCTTT. This sequence encodes CASSYHLNTEAFF.

The chain joins TRBV2 to TRBJ2-7, with TRBD2 matching over 9 bases. Trimming removed 4 bases from V and 5 bases from J; junction bases left unmatched: 9. Germline V gene sequence: CDR1 SNHLY, CDR2 FYNNEI. The CDR3 is made up of 15 amino acids. CDR3 protein: CASSVPGLARHEQYF. The CDR3 DNA reads TGTGCCAGCAGTGTACCGGGACTAGCACGTCACGAGCAGTACTTC.

The CDR3 coding sequence is TGTGCCAGTAGTATGGGACAGGGGATTGAGACCCAGTACTTC. It encodes CASSMGQGIETQYF. J is TRBJ2-5 and V is TRBV19; 10 bases are a match to TRBD1. V was clipped by 3 bases and J by 5 bases; unmatched bases: 3. The CDR3 covers 14 residues. The germline gives CDR1 LNHDA, CDR2 SQIVND (reference sequence).

The V and J genes are TRBV6-5 and TRBJ1-4, with 8 bases lining up with TRBD1. Germline trimming cut 7 bases from V and 4 bases from J; bases unmatched to any gene: 5. The CDR3 is 14 amino acids. Germline CDR1 reads MNHEY; CDR2 reads SVGAGI. CDR3: CASTRDRGNEKLFF. The CDR3 DNA reads as TGTGCCAGCACCCGAGACAGGGGTAATGAAAAACTGTTTTTT.

This clone was recorded a few times. V usage is TRBV28 and J usage is TRBJ2-2, with 11 bases matching TRBD1. The CDR3 totals 18 residues. Germline V gives CDR1 MDHEN, CDR2 SYDVKM. J lost 1 base, V lost 6 bases, and 10 bases had no gene match. This chain's CDR3 is CASRYRAGTGGNTGELFF. As DNA, the CDR3 is TGTGCCAGCAGGTATCGTGCCGGGACAGGGGGGAACACCGGGGAGCTGTTTTTT.

This clone was counted a single time. The chain combines TRBV5-1 with TRBJ1-3; TRBD1 aligns across 8 bases. This CDR3 has 17 amino acids. The junction had 12 bases not matched to a gene; V was cut back by 5 bases and J by 2 bases. The V gene's germline CDR1 is SGHRS and CDR2 YFSETQ. The CDR3 region has the DNA TGCGCCAGCAGTCCATTGGACAGGGAAGGGCCTGGAAACACCATATATTTT. This codes for CASSPLDREGPGNTIYF.

This chain connects TRBV28 to TRBJ1-1; maybe TRBD1 (5 bases). The V end lost 3 bases, the J end lost 11 bases, and 13 bases lay between the germline ends. CDR3 length: 12 amino acids. Germline loops: CDR1 MDHEN, CDR2 SYDVKM. The CDR3 region is CASSFLGARAFF. In nucleotides, the CDR3 is TGTGCCAGCAGTTTTCTAGGGGCGCGGGCTTTCTTT.

V gene TRBV7-3 combines with J gene TRBJ2-1; TRBD2 is a possible D gene (7 bases). Per germline, CDR1 SGHTA and CDR2 FQGTGA. The V gene lost 5 bases and the J gene lost 2 bases, with 22 bases spanning the gap. The CDR3 contains 18 residues. The CDR3 DNA sequence: TGTGCCAGCAGCCCCCAACGCGGGGGCCCGAGCCCCTACAATGAGCAGTTCTTC. It yields the protein CASSPQRGGPSPYNEQFF.

The CDR3 DNA reads TGCAGCGTTCCAGGGACAGCTACCTACGAGCAGTACTTC. Amino acid sequence: CSVPGTATYEQYF. J is TRBJ2-7 and V is TRBV29-1, with 7 bases matching TRBD1. With V trimmed by 5 bases and J by 2 bases, 6 bases remained unmatched. The CDR3 has 13 residues. CDR1 SQVTM and CDR2 ANQGSEA come from the germline V gene.

The V and J genes are TRBV6-2 or TRBV6-3 and TRBJ1-5, with TRBD1 matching over 8 bases. Germline CDR1 reads MNHEY; CDR2 reads SVGEGT. The CDR3 has 15 residues. After removal of 5 bases from V and 1 base from J, the junction contained 4 bases not matched to a gene. The CDR3 spells CASSTGDRSNQPQHF. DNA for the CDR3: TGTGCCAGCAGTACCGGGGACAGGAGCAATCAGCCCCAGCATTTT.

The chain links TRBV24-1 to TRBJ2-7; TRBD2 is a possible D gene (5 bases). CDR3 length equals 15 residues. Between the trimmed V and J ends, which lost 2 bases and 3 bases, there was a span of 13 bases. Germline V CDR1 and CDR2: KGHDR, SFDVKD. The CDR3 loop is CATSDSRTRLYEQYF. The CDR3 DNA reads TGTGCCACCAGTGATTCCAGAACTAGACTCTACGAGCAGTACTTC.

This clone appeared a single time. The V gene is TRBV5-1, the J gene TRBJ1-1; D possibly corresponds to TRBD1 (6 bases). Germline values: CDR1 SGHRS, CDR2 YFSETQ. The CDR3 contains 15 residues. The V end lost 0 bases, the J end lost 3 bases, and 12 bases lay between the germline ends. CDR3 in DNA: TGCGCCAGCAGCTTGGTTCTGGGGGCGGACACTGAAGCTTTCTTT. This gives the protein CASSLVLGADTEAFF.

The chain recombines TRBV14 with TRBJ2-2; tentatively, D is TRBD1 (5 bases). Germline CDR1 reads SGHDN; CDR2 reads FVKESK. V dropped 8 bases and J dropped 2 bases, with 15 bases sitting between them. The CDR3 is made up of 15 amino acids. For the CDR3, the DNA is TGTGCCAGCCGCAGGGCAGGCGCAAACACCGGGGAGCTGTTTTTT. Protein: CASRRAGANTGELFF. Filled out from reference TRBV14 and TRBJ2-2, the complete variable domain reads EAGVTQFPSHSVIEKGQTVTLRCDPISGHDNLYWYRRVMGKEIKFLLHFVKESKQDESGMPNNRFLAERTGGTYSTLKVQPAELEDSGVYFCASRRAGANTGELFFGEGSRLTVL.

This clone was seen just once. V gene TRBV28 combines with J gene TRBJ2-1; 9 bases are a match to TRBD2. CDR1 is MDHEN and CDR2 is SYDVKM in the germline V gene. This CDR3 spans 15 amino acids. After removal of 0 bases from V and 7 bases from J, the junction contained 4 bases not matched to a gene. The CDR3 is CASSLWAGGPNEQFF. The CDR3 DNA reads as TGTGCCAGCAGTTTATGGGCGGGAGGGCCGAATGAGCAGTTCTTC.

The chain couples TRBV18 to TRBJ1-2, with 7 positions matching TRBD1. The CDR3 totals 13 residues. Looked up from germline, CDR1 is KGHSH and CDR2 is LQKENI. The V segment lost 6 bases and the J segment 5 bases; nucleotides outside the gene matches: 6. CDR3 nucleotide sequence: TGTGCCAGCTCGGAGGACAGGACTTATGGCTACACCTTC. It yields the protein CASSEDRTYGYTF.

The genes are TRBV6-5 and TRBJ1-6; D is possibly TRBD1 (6 bases). V lost 5 bases and J lost 8, with 16 bases in between. This CDR3 is 15 amino acids long. CDR1 is MNHEY, CDR2 SVGAGI, per germline. In DNA, the CDR3 is TGTGCCAGCAGTATCCAGGGGACAATCCATTCACCCCTCCACTTT. Its protein is CASSIQGTIHSPLHF.

The V gene is TRBV6-5, the J gene TRBJ1-3; D is unresolved. Germline assignment: CDR1 MNHEY and CDR2 SVGAGI. The CDR3 totals 16 residues. V lost 4 bases and J lost 1, with 14 bases in between. CDR3 sequence: CASSFARTGSGNTIYF. CDR3 DNA: TGTGCCAGCAGTTTCGCCCGGACGGGATCTGGAAACACCATATATTTT.

The chain recombines TRBV13 with TRBJ1-1; D possibly corresponds to TRBD1 (5 bases). Between the trimmed V and J ends, which lost 3 bases and 6 bases, there was a span of 11 bases. The germline gives CDR1 PRHDT, CDR2 FYEKMQ (reference sequence). This CDR3 region has 13 residues. In DNA form, the CDR3 reads TGTGCCAGCAGCTTCGGCCAGGGCGCTGAAGCTTTCTTT. Translated, it gives CASSFGQGAEAFF.

A few counts support this clone. The chain joins TRBV7-9 to TRBJ1-1; perhaps TRBD1 as D (6 bases). V was trimmed by 5 bases and J by 1 base, leaving 11 bases between them. This CDR3 contains 14 residues. From germline, CDR1 is SEHNR and CDR2 FQNEAQ (reference sequence). This CDR3 reads CASSPPGQNTEAFF. The DNA for the CDR3 is TGTGCCAGCAGCCCACCGGGACAGAACACTGAAGCTTTCTTT.

The rearrangement links TRBV24-1 to TRBJ2-2; TRBD2 matches at 9 bases. The CDR3 covers 17 residues. Germline-derived CDR1 and CDR2 are KGHDR and SFDVKD. The V and J ends lost 3 bases and 3 bases, in that order; junction bases with no gene match: 7. The CDR3 reads CATSDQPTSGYTGELFF. DNA for the CDR3: TGTGCCACCAGTGATCAGCCGACTAGCGGATACACCGGGGAGCTGTTTTTT.

The rearrangement links TRBV13 to TRBJ1-4; D gene uncertain. V dropped 7 bases and J dropped 4 bases, with 13 bases sitting between them. This CDR3 region has 14 residues. CDR1 is PRHDT, CDR2 FYEKMQ, per germline (reference sequence). CDR3 sequence (DNA): TGTGCCAGCAAGGAGGGCGGGGTTAATGAAAAACTGTTTTTT. Amino acids: CASKEGGVNEKLFF.

The chain has TRBV21-1 and TRBJ1-1; TRBD1, the D gene given by the table, was not confirmed from the DNA. TRBV21-1 constitutes a pseudogene. The CDR3 extends over 17 amino acids. CDR3 protein: CASSKVQTGTGKTEAFF. The DNA of the CDR3 is TGTGCCAGCAGCAAAGTACAAACCGGGACAGGGAAGACTGAAGCTTTCTTT.

This sequence joins TRBV6-5 and TRBJ1-2, with a possible D match to TRBD1 (6 bases). V was pared by 11 bases and J by 6 bases, with 16 bases between. This CDR3 region has 12 residues. Looked up from germline, CDR1 is MNHEY and CDR2 is SVGAGI. DNA of the CDR3: TGTGCCGCTAAGTTGACAGGCCATGGCTACACCTTC. Translation: CAAKLTGHGYTF.

The CDR3: CASSALERGVDEQFF. Here the CDR3 DNA reads TGTGCCAGCAGTGCCCTGGAGCGGGGGGTCGATGAGCAGTTCTTC. The genes are TRBV6-4 and TRBJ2-1; 9 nucleotides agree with TRBD2. Germline-derived CDR1 and CDR2 are MRHNA and SNTAGT. This CDR3 is 15 amino acids long. Trimming at V came to 4 bases and at J to 8 bases, leaving 9 bases not matched to a gene.